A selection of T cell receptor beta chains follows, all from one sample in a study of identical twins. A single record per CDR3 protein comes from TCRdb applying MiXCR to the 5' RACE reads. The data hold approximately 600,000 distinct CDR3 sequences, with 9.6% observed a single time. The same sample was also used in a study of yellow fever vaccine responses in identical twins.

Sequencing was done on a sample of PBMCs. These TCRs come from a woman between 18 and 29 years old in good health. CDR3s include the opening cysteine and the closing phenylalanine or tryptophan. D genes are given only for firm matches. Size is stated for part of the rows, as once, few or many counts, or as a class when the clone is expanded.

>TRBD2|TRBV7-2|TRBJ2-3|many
TGTGCCAGCAGCATTCTAGCGGTGTACGATACGCAGTATTTT
CASSILAVYDTQYF
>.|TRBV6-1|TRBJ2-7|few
TGTGCCAGCAGTGAAGAAACAGACTACGAGCAGTACTTC
CASSEETDYEQYF
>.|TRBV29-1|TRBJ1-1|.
TGCAGCGTTGATGAGGACACTGAAGCTTTCTTT
CSVDEDTEAFF
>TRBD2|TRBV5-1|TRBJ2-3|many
TGCGCCAGCAGCCTTGCCCCTTTTAGCGGGGGAGAAGGGAGTACGCAGTATTTT
CASSLAPFSGGEGSTQYF
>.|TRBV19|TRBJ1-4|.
TGTGCCAGCGAGGACTACGCTGAAAAACTGTTTTTT
CASEDYAEKLFF
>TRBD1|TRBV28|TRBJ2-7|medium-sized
TGTGCCAGCAGTCCTCAGACAGGGACCTACGAGCAGTACTTC
CASSPQTGTYEQYF
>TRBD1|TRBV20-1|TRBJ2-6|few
TGCAGTGCTACCCGCAAGGGGGCCCACTCTGGGGCCAACGTCCTGACTTTC
CSATRKGAHSGANVLTF
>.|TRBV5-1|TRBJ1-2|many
TGCGCCAGCAGCTTGTATGGGGGCGATGGCTACACCTTC
CASSLYGGDGYTF
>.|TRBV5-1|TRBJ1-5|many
TGCGCCAGCAGCTTGGGCCTGGTGGGCCAGCCCCAGCATTTT
CASSLGLVGQPQHF
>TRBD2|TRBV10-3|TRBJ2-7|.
TGTGCCATCAGTGAGTCCCGACTAGCGGGATCTGGCGGGCAGTACTTC
CAISESRLAGSGGQYF
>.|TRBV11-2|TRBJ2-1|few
TGTGCCAGCAGCCCCGGTCTCGGCCAAGGCAATGAGCAGTTCTTC
CASSPGLGQGNEQFF
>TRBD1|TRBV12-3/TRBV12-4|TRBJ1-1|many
TGTGCCAGCAGTTTAGCGGACAGGGTGTTCACTGAAGCTTTCTTT
CASSLADRVFTEAFF
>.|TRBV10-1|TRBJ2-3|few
TGCGCCAGCAGTGTATCCAAATCTACAGATACGCAGTATTTT
CASSVSKSTDTQYF
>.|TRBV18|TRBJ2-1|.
TGTGCCAGCTCACCAGTTGCCGGGACGTACTCCTACAATGAGCAGTTCTTC
CASSPVAGTYSYNEQFF
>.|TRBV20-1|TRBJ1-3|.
TGCAGTGCTGGCGGGGGACTCAACACCATATATTTT
CSAGGGLNTIYF
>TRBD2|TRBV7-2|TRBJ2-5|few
TGTGCCAGCAGCCCCTGGACTAGCGGGGGGAAGGAGACCCAGTACTTC
CASSPWTSGGKETQYF
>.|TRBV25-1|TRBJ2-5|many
TGTGCCAGCAGTCAAGGGGCCCTGGCGCGGGAGACCCAGTACTTC
CASSQGALARETQYF
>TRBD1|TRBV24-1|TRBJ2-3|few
TGTGCCACCAGGTTGACAGGGTCGGATACGCAGTATTTT
CATRLTGSDTQYF
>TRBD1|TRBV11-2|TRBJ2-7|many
TGTGCCAGCAGCTCAACGGGGACAGCTGAGTCCTACGAGCAGTACTTC
CASSSTGTAESYEQYF
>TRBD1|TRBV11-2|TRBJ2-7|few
TGTGCCAGCAGCTCCGGTTTGACAGGGGGATATTACGAGCAGTACTTC
CASSSGLTGGYYEQYF
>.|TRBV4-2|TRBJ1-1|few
TGTGCCAGCAGCCGCACGACAGAATTGAACACTGAAGCTTTCTTT
CASSRTTELNTEAFF
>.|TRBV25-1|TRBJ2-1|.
TGTGCCAGCAGTGAATGGAGGGCCTCCTACAATGAGCAGTTCTTC
CASSEWRASYNEQFF
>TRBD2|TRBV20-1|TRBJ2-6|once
TGCAGTGCTACAGCGGGGAGGTCTGGGGCCAACGTCCTGACTTTC
CSATAGRSGANVLTF
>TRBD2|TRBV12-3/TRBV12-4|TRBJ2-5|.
TGTGCCAGCAGTTTCCTAGCGGGAGGGGAAGAGACCCAGTACTTC
CASSFLAGGEETQYF
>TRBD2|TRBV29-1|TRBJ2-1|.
TGCAGCGTTGAAGATTTTAGTGCCGGGACTAGCGGGGTGAGTGAGCAGTTCTTC
CSVEDFSAGTSGVSEQFF
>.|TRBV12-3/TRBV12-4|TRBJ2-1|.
TGTGCCAGCCTGGACCCCGCAGATGAGCAGTTCTTC
CASLDPADEQFF
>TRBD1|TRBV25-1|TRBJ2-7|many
TGTGCCAGCAGTGATAAGAGGTGGGGACAGCGCTCCTACGAGCAGTACTTC
CASSDKRWGQRSYEQYF
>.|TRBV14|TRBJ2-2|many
TGTGCCAGCAGCCAAGTGCGCGTCACCGGGGAGCTGTTTTTT
CASSQVRVTGELFF
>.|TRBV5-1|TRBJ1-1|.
TGCGCCAGCAGCTTGGGGGCAGGGGTCTCTGAAGCTTTCTTT
CASSLGAGVSEAFF
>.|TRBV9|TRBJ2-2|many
TGTGCCAGCAGCGTAGGAGGCGGGAACACCGGGGAGCTGTTTTTT
CASSVGGGNTGELFF
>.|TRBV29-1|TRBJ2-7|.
TGCAGCGTTCGACAGCTAAGTGGCTACGAGCAGTACTTC
CSVRQLSGYEQYF
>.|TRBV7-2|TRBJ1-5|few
TGTGCCAGCAGCACCCGTGGGGGTGGCAATCAGCCCCAGCATTTT
CASSTRGGGNQPQHF
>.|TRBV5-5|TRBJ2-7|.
TGTGCCAGCAGCTCAGGGCGTCAGGGCTACGAGCAGTACTTC
CASSSGRQGYEQYF
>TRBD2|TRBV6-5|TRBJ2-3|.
TGTGCCAGCAGTTACGCACCTAGCGGGGGGACACGTGATACGCAGTATTTT
CASSYAPSGGTRDTQYF
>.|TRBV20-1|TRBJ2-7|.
TGCAGTGCTAGAGGGAGGCTAGCGAACTACGAGCAGTACTTC
CSARGRLANYEQYF
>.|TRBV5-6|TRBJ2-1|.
TGTGCCAGCAGCTGGGGGCAGGGGAGGTACAATGAGCAGTTCTTC
CASSWGQGRYNEQFF
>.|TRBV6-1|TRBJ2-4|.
TGTGCCAGCAGGGGGCTGGGGGCTGGAAACATTCAGTACTTC
CASRGLGAGNIQYF
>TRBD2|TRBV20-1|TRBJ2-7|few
TGCAGTGCTTATCGGGAGGGCCGCTCGTTGCCCGAGCAGTACTTC
CSAYREGRSLPEQYF
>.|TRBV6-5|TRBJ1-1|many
TGTGCCAGCAGTTCAGGGACGGCGAACACTGAAGCTTTCTTT
CASSSGTANTEAFF
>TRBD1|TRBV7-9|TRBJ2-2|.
TGTGCCAGCAGCTTACTGGCAGGGGGCTTCGGGGAGCTGTTTTTT
CASSLLAGGFGELFF
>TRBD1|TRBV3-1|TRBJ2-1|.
TGTGCCAGCAGCCATCGCGGGACAGGGGCCTACAATGAGCAGTTCTTC
CASSHRGTGAYNEQFF
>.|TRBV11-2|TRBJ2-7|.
TGTGCCAGCAGCTCCGGGACACACTTCTCCTACGAGCAGTACTTC
CASSSGTHFSYEQYF
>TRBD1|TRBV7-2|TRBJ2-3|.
TGTGCCAGCAGGAGAACAGGGGGCAGAGATACGCAGTATTTT
CASRRTGGRDTQYF
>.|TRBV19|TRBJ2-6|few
TGTGCCAGTAGTAAAAGGAGTGGGGCCAACGTCCTGACTTTC
CASSKRSGANVLTF
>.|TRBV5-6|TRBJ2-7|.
TGTGCCAGCAGCCAATGGATCGAACGACACGAGCAGTACTTC
CASSQWIERHEQYF